This T cell receptor beta chain emerged from a study of blood T cell repertoires in COVID-19 (dated by TCRdb to 2018 to 2020). Regarding the research as a whole: The collaborator samples originated in the United States, Italy and Spain and spanned the acute and convalescent phases of COVID-19. The material from the prospective study consisted of cDNA or gDNA derived from T cells, B-cell-depleted T cells, or PBMCs. The dataset comprised deeply sampled blood TCRbeta repertoires from subjects exposed to, actively infected with, or recovered from COVID-19. The repertoires were released in a freely available public database meant as a resource for research on the immune response to SARS-CoV-2. Samples came from the ongoing ImmuneRACE study (first 160 participants) plus 1,254 subjects from 6 global collaborators. A de-identified subject ID, COVID-19 status, age in years and sex were almost always included in the sample metadata. Where HLA class I and class II types were available, the types were taken from metadata supplied by the sample provider, not from assay-based typing.

About this clone itself: Its antigen has not been determined. No much larger clone exists at a distance of one base, and base qualities are not known.

The germline V gene encodes CDR1 MDHEN and CDR2 SYDVKM. The CDR3 contains 14 residues, cysteine and phenylalanine counted. The CDR3 DNA has 42 bases and is translated from base 1. V is clipped by 5 bases and J by 6 bases, and the sequence between their germline boundaries is 14 bases long. Overall study outcomes, separate from this receptor: How much clinical and demographic metadata was included differed by source and by participant, and the metadata was provided uncurated.

Whole blood was collected in K2EDTA tubes by collaborating institutions according to the institutions' own protocols. Collaborator samples were shipped for TCRbeta analysis as frozen whole blood, isolated PBMCs, or DNA extracted from either sample type. TCRbeta CDR3 regions were amplified from genomic DNA using the immunoSEQ Assay, a bias-controlled multiplex PCR. In the original analysis: Within the assay, amplification of reference gene primers was used to estimate how many nucleated cells each sample contained. Sequence reads were collapsed and filtered to measure the absolute abundance of every unique TCRbeta CDR3 rearrangement. For each sample, productive Simpson clonality was calculated by taking the square root of Simpson's diversity index across productive rearrangements. What TCRdb holds here is the immuneACCESS table cut down to in-frame rearrangements. Part of the clones is not present; checked against another copy, under half of the missing clones reflect an unresolved V gene, and the others are unexplained. The V and J calls and the clone size are those of that table, but D and trimming were determined from the DNA. The sample table contains 50,000 or so clones; only one count was recorded for roughly four fifths of them. About 5.4% of the sample lies in the top ten.

This clonotype originated in a woman aged 55-70 years with acute or convalescent COVID-19. This receptor chain uses TRBV28 and TRBJ1-5; matching of 5 bases hints at TRBD1 as the D gene. The sequenced sample was peripheral blood. In nucleotides, the sequence is TGTGCCAGCAGTACGCCAGGGTACGGTCAGCCCCAGCATTTT. This codes for CASSTPGYGQPQHF.